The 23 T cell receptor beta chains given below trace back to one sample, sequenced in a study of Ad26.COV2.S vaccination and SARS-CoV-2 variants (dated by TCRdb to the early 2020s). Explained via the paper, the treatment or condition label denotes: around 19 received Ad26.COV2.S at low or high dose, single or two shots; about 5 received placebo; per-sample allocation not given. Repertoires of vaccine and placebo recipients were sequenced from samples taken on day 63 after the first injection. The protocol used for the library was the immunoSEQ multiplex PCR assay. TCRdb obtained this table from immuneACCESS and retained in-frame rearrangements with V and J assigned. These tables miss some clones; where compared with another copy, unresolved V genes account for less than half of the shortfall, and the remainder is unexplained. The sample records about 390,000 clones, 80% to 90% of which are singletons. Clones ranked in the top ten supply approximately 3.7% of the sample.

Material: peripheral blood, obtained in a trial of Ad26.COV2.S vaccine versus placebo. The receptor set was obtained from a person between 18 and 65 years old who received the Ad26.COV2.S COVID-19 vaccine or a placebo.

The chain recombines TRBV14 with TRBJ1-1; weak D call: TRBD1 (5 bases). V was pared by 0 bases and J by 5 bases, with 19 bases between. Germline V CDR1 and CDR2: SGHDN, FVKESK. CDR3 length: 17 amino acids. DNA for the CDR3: TGTGCCAGCAGCCAAGATGGGGGAGGACTTAGCTGGACTGAAGCTTTCTTT. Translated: CASSQDGGGLSWTEAFF.

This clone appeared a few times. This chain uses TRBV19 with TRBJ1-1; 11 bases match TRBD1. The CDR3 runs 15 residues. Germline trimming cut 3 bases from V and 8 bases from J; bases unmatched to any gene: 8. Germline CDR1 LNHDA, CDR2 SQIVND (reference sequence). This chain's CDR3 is CASSMRTGGGQEAFF. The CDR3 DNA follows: TGTGCCAGTAGTATGAGGACAGGGGGCGGCCAAGAAGCTTTCTTT.

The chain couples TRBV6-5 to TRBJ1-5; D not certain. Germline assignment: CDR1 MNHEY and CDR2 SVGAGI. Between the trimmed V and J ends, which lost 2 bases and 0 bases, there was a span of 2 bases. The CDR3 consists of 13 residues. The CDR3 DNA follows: TGTGCCAGCAGTTACCATAGCAATCAGCCCCAGCATTTT. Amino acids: CASSYHSNQPQHF.

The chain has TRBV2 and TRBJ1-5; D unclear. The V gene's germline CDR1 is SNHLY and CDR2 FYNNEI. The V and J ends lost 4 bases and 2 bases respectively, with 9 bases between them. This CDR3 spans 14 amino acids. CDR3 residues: CASSVGRGNQPQHF. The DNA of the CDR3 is TGTGCCAGCAGTGTGGGAAGAGGCAATCAGCCCCAGCATTTT.

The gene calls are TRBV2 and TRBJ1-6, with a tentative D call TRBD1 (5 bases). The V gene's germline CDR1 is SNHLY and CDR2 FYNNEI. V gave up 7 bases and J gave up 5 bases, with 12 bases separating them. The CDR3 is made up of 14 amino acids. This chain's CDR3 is CASKKGPNNSPLHF. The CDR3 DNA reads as TGTGCCAGCAAAAAGGGGCCCAATAATTCACCCCTCCACTTT.

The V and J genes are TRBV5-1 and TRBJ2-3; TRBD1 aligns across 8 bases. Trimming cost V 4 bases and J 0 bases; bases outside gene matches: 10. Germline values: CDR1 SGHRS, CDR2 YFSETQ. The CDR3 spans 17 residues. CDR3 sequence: CASSPDGTGHSTDTQYF. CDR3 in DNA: TGCGCCAGCAGCCCGGACGGGACAGGACATAGCACAGATACGCAGTATTTT.

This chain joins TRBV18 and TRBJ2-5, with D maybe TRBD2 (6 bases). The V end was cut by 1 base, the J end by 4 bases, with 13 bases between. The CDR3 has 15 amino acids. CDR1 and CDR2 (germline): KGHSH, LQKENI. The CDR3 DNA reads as TGTGCCAGCTCACCACTAAAGACCGGGGGAGAGACCCAGTACTTC. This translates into CASSPLKTGGETQYF. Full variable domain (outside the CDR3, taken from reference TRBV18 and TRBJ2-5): NAGVMQNPRHLVRRRGQEARLRCSPMKGHSHVYWYRQLPEEGLKFMVYLQKENIIDESGMPKERFSAEFPKEGPSILRIQQVVRGDSAAYFCASSPLKTGGETQYFGPGTRLLVL.

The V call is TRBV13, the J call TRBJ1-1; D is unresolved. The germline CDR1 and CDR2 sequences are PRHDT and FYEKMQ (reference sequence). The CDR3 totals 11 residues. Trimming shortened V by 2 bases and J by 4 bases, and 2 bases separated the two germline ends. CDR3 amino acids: CASSLSTEAFF. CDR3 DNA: TGTGCCAGCAGCTTAAGCACTGAAGCTTTCTTT.

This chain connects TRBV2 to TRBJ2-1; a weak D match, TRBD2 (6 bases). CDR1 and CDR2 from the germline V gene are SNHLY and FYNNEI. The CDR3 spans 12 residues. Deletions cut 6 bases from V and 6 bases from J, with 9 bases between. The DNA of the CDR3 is TGTGCCAGCAGGGGGGGAACCAATGAGCAGTTCTTC. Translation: CASRGGTNEQFF.

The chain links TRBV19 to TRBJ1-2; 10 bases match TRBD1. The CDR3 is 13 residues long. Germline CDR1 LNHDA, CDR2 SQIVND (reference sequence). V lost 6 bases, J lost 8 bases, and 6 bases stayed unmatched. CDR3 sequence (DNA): TGTGCCAGTAGCCTGGACAGGGGGAGAGGCTACACCTTC. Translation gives CASSLDRGRGYTF.

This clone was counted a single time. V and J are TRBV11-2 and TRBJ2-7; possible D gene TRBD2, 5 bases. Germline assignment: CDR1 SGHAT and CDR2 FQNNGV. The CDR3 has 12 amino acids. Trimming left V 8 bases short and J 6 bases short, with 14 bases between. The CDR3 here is CASRHPGVEQYF. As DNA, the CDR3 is TGTGCCAGCCGCCACCCCGGGGTCGAGCAGTACTTC.

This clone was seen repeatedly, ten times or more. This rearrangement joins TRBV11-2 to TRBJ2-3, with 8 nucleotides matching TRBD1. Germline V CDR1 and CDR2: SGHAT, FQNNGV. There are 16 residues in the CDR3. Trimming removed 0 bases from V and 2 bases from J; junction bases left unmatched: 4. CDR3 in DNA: TGTGCCAGCAGCTTAGATCCGGGACAGGTCACAGATACGCAGTATTTT. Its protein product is CASSLDPGQVTDTQYF. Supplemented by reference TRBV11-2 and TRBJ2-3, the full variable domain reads EAGVAQSPRYKIIEKRQSVAFWCNPISGHATLYWYQQILGQGPKLLIQFQNNGVVDDSQLPKDRFSAERLKGVDSTLKIQPAKLEDSAVYLCASSLDPGQVTDTQYFGPGTRLTVL.

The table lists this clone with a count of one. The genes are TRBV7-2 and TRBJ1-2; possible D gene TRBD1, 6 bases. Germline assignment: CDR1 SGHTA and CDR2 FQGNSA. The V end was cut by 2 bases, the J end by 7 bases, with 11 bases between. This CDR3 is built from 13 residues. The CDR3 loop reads CASSLNTGLGYTF. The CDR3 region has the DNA TGTGCCAGCAGCTTAAATACAGGGCTTGGCTACACCTTC. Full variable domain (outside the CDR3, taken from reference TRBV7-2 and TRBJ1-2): GAGVSQSPSNKVTEKGKDVELRCDPISGHTALYWYRQSLGQGLEFLIYFQGNSAPDKSGLPSDRFSAERTGGSVSTLTIQRTQQEDSAVYLCASSLNTGLGYTFGSGTRLTVV.

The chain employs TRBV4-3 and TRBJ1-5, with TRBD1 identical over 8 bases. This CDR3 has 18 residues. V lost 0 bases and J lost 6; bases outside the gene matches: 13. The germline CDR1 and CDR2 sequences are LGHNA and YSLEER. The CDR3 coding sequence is TGCGCCAGCAGCCAAGATTGGAACGAACGACAGGGGATTCAGCCCCAGCATTTT. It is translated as CASSQDWNERQGIQPQHF.

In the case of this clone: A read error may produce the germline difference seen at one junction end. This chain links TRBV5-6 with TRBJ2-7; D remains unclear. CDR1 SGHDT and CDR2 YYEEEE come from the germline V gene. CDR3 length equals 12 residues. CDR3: CASSFGDTPAHF. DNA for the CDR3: TGTGCCAGCAGCTTCGGTGATACTCCGGCGCACTTC. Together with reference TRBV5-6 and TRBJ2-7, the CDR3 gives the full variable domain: DAGVTQSPTHLIKTRGQQVTLRCSPKSGHDTVSWYQQALGQGPQFIFQYYEEEERQRGNFPDRFSGHQFPNYSSELNVNALLLGDSALYLCASSFGDTPAHFGPGTRLTVT.

Here the CDR3 reads CASSYGANYEQYF. CDR3 sequence (DNA): TGTGCCAGCAGTTACGGGGCAAACTACGAGCAGTACTTC. The V call is TRBV6-6, the J call TRBJ2-7; possible D gene TRBD1, 5 bases. The germline V and J ends were trimmed by 2 bases and 3 bases, with 8 bases remaining between them. Germline-derived CDR1 and CDR2 are MNHNY and SVGAGI (reference sequence). The CDR3 covers 13 residues.

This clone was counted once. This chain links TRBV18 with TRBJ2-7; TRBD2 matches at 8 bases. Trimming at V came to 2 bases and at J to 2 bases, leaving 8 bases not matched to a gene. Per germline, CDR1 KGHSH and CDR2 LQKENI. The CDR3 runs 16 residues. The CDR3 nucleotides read TGTGCCAGCTCACCATCCGCCGACGGGGGGGCCTACGAGCAGTACTTC. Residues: CASSPSADGGAYEQYF.

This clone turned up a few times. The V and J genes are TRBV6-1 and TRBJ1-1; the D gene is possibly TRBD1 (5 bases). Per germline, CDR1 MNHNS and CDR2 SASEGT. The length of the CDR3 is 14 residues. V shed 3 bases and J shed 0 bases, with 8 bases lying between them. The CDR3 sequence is CASSDGGLNTEAFF. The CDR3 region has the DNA TGTGCCAGCAGTGATGGGGGGTTGAACACTGAAGCTTTCTTT.

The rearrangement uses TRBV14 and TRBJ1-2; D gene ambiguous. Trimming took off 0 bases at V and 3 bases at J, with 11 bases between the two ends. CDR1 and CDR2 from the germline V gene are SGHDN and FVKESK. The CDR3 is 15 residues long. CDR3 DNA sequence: TGTGCCAGCAGCCAAGAAGTTCCTGGGGACTATGGCTACACCTTC. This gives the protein CASSQEVPGDYGYTF.

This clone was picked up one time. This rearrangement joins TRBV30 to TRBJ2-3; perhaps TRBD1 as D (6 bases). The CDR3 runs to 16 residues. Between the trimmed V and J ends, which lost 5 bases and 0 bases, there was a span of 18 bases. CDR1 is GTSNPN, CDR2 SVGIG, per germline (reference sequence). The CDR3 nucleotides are TGTGCCTGGCAATCGGGACATACGTCTAGCACAGATACGCAGTATTTT. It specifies CAWQSGHTSSTDTQYF.

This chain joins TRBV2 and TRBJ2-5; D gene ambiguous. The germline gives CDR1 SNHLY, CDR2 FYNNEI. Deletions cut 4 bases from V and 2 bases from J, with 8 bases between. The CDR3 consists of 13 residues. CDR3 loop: CASSGSVQETQYF. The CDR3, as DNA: TGTGCCAGCAGTGGATCAGTTCAAGAGACCCAGTACTTC.

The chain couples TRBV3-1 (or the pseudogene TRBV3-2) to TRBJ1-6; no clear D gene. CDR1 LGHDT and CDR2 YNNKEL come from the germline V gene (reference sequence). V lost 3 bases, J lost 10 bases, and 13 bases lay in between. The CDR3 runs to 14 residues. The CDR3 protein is CASSQSPPGSPLHF. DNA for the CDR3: TGTGCCAGCAGCCAGAGCCCTCCGGGATCACCCCTCCACTTT.

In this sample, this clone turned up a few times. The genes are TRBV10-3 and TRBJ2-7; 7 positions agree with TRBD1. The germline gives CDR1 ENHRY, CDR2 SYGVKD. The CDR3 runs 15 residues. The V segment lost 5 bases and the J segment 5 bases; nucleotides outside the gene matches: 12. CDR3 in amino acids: CAISKTGNNMDEQYF. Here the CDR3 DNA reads TGTGCCATCAGTAAGACAGGGAATAATATGGACGAGCAGTACTTC.